This T cell receptor (beta chain) was recovered during a study of blood T cell repertoires in COVID-19. Across the study: Specimens from acute and convalescent COVID-19 originated in the United States, Italy and Spain.

Original handling: By means of reference gene primer amplification, nucleated cell counts were estimated. Data came from immunoSEQ multiplex PCR; TCRdb stores just in-frame clones and leaves some out. V and J calls plus clone size are reproduced from that table; the DNA served to infer D and trimming. In the table there are some 100,000 clones, around nine tenths of which are singletons. Germline CDR1 is MDHEN and CDR2 is SYDVKM. With 4 bases clipped from V and 4 bases from J, the junction kept 4 bases outside the gene matches. CDR3 size: 14 residues. Concerning this clone: This same CDR3 is encoded by further DNA sequences in the sample.

The TCR was taken from an older woman with acute or convalescent COVID-19. The V and J genes are TRBV28 and TRBJ1-3; 7 bases are a match to TRBD1. Material for sequencing was peripheral blood. The CDR3 here is CASSSRGSGNTIYF. The CDR3 bases are TGTGCCAGCAGTTCCAGGGGGTCAGGAAACACCATATATTTT.